This TCR beta chain was sequenced during a study of blood T cell repertoires in COVID-19. Study overall: Both acute and convalescent COVID-19 samples were obtained from the United States, Italy and Spain. The analysed material was cDNA or gDNA that came from T cells, B-cell-depleted T cells, or PBMCs.

The method was immunoSEQ multiplex PCR; TCRdb's version includes in-frame clones alone and lacks a portion of them. The sample has about 63,000 clones; approximately 78% are singletons. Seattle-derived patients entered the study during active infection and were followed longitudinally. Sequencing was performed on peripheral blood. This clonotype was sampled from a man aged 55 to 70 with COVID-19, enrolled during active disease.

CDR3 amino acids: CASSEAASYQPQHF. CDR3 DNA: TGTGCCAGCAGTGAGGCGGCCAGTTATCAGCCCCAGCATTTT. The chain has TRBV6-1 and TRBJ1-5; D is uncertain. Trimming pared 3 bases from V and 5 bases from J, leaving 11 bases between. CDR1 and CDR2 from the germline V gene are MNHNS and SASEGT. The CDR3 sequence is 14 residues long.